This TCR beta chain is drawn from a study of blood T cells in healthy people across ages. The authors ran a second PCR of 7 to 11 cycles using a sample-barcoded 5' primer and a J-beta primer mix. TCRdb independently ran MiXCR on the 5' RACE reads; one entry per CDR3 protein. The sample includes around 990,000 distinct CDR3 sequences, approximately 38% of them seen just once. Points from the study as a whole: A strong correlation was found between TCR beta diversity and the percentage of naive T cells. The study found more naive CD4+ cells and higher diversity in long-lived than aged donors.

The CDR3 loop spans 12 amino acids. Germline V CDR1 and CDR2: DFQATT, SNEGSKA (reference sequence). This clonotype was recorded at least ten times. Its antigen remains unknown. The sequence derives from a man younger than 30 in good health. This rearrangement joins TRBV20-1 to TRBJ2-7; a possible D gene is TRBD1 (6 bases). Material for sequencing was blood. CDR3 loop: CSARDTPYEQYF. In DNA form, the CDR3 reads TGCAGCGCCAGGGACACCCCCTACGAGCAGTACTTC.